The 20 T cell receptor beta chains given below trace back to one sample, sequenced in a study of long-term antiretroviral therapy in people with HIV (dated by TCRdb to 2022 to 2024). Sequencing of the TRB variable region was done with the immunoSEQ hsTCRB v3.0 assay at survey level resolution. The source is immuneACCESS, and TCRdb retained only in-frame sequences with V and J called. Part of the clones is not carried over; for the studies checked, unresolved V genes explain less than half of this, and the remainder is unexplained. A total of 40,000 to 50,000 clones appear in this sample, 94% of them only once. Jointly, the top ten make up 2% to 2.5% of the sample. The sample consisted of unsorted PBMCs, taken approximately 9.1 years after starting antiretroviral therapy. These TCRs come from a young man with HIV.

The V gene is TRBV4-2, the J gene TRBJ2-5; a possible D gene is TRBD2 (6 bases). This CDR3 comprises 14 residues. Germline CDR1 is LGHNA and CDR2 is YNFKEQ. V was pared by 0 bases and J by 3 bases, with 8 bases between. CDR3 in amino acids: CASSQDRLEETQYF. CDR3 coding DNA: TGTGCCAGCAGCCAAGATCGACTAGAAGAGACCCAGTACTTC.

The chain's CDR3 is CASSQVSGTSGGRTVFGQFF. Written as DNA, the CDR3 is TGCGCCAGCAGCCAAGTCTCGGGGACTAGCGGGGGGCGGACTGTTTTCGGGCAGTTCTTC. The chain uses TRBV4-1 and TRBJ2-1, with 15 bases aligning to TRBD2. Germline CDR1 is MGHRA and CDR2 is YSYEKL. After removal of 1 base from V and 12 bases from J, the junction contained 19 bases not matched to a gene. The CDR3 is 20 residues long.

The rearrangement uses TRBV28 and TRBJ2-1, with D possibly matching TRBD2 (6 bases). Trimming left V 2 bases short and J 2 bases short, with 10 bases between. This CDR3 is 15 amino acids long. Germline V gives CDR1 MDHEN, CDR2 SYDVKM. CDR3 in amino acids: CASSLSGLPYNEQFF. The CDR3 nucleotides read TGTGCCAGCAGTTTAAGCGGGCTCCCCTACAATGAGCAGTTCTTC.

The chain's CDR3 is CASRPRQATNEKLFF. DNA for the CDR3: TGTGCCAGCAGGCCCCGACAGGCAACTAATGAAAAACTGTTTTTT. This chain links TRBV28 with TRBJ1-4; D possibly corresponds to TRBD1 (6 bases). Germline-derived CDR1 and CDR2 are MDHEN and SYDVKM. Trimming shortened V by 6 bases and J by 0 bases, and 11 bases separated the two germline ends. This CDR3 region has 15 residues.

J is TRBJ1-6 and V is TRBV4-2; 9 nucleotides match TRBD1. J was trimmed by 3 bases and V by 1 base; bases with no gene match: 1. This CDR3 has 16 amino acids. Germline CDR1 reads LGHNA; CDR2 reads YNFKEQ. The CDR3 loop is CASSQVGQGYNSPLHF. For the CDR3, the DNA is TGTGCCAGCAGCCAAGTGGGACAGGGCTATAATTCACCCCTCCACTTT.

V is TRBV7-8 and J is TRBJ1-6, with D perhaps TRBD1 (6 bases). Trimming took off 8 bases at V and 4 bases at J, with 12 bases between the two ends. The CDR3 contains 14 residues. CDR1 is SGHVS and CDR2 is FQNEAQ in the germline V gene. The CDR3 DNA follows: TGTGCCAGCGACTCCGGGACATATAATTCACCCCTCCACTTT. Its protein product is CASDSGTYNSPLHF. The whole variable domain, filled in from reference TRBV7-8 and TRBJ1-6, reads GAGVSQSPRYKVAKRGQDVALRCDPISGHVSLFWYQQALGQGPEFLTYFQNEAQLDKSGLPSDRFFAERPEGSVSTLKIQRTQQEDSAVYLCASDSGTYNSPLHFGNGTRLTVT.

The table lists this clone with a count of one. The rearrangement joins TRBV29-1 to TRBJ2-7; D is perhaps TRBD1 (6 bases). The CDR3 is 12 residues long. The germline V gene has CDR1 SQVTM and CDR2 ANQGSEA. Trimming shortened V by 7 bases and J by 3 bases, and 13 bases separated the two germline ends. The CDR3 DNA sequence: TGCAGCGCCACGCAGGACAGCTACGAGCAGTACTTC. Translating gives CSATQDSYEQYF.

The V and J genes are TRBV15 and TRBJ1-3, with D hard to call. Germline CDR1 reads LNHNV; CDR2 reads YYDKDF (reference sequence). V lost 1 base to trimming and J lost 0 bases, with 10 bases between them. The CDR3 runs 16 residues. The CDR3 DNA sequence: TGTGCCACCAGCAGAGGAGTGGACGGCTCTGGAAACACCATATATTTT. It is translated as CATSRGVDGSGNTIYF.

The V and J genes are TRBV9 and TRBJ2-3; D unresolved. Between the trimmed V and J ends, which lost 6 bases and 6 bases, there was a span of 20 bases. Germline values: CDR1 SGDLS, CDR2 YYNGEE. This CDR3 comprises 15 residues. The CDR3 region has the DNA TGTGCCAGCACCCCCCGCCAAGTACTTGGGGATACGCAGTATTTT. Translated: CASTPRQVLGDTQYF.

The chain joins TRBV5-8 to TRBJ2-1; D assignment may be TRBD1 or TRBD2 (5 bases each). Germline V gene sequence: CDR1 SGHTS, CDR2 YDEGEE. The germline V and J ends were trimmed by 2 bases and 5 bases, with 14 bases remaining between them. CDR3 length: 15 amino acids. The CDR3 bases are TGTGCCAGCAGCTTCCGGGACCTGCTTGACAATGAGCAGTTCTTC. This sequence encodes CASSFRDLLDNEQFF.

The V gene is TRBV6-6, the J gene TRBJ2-1; the D gene is possibly TRBD1 (5 bases). CDR1 is MNHNY and CDR2 is SVGAGI in the germline V gene (reference sequence). CDR3 length: 13 residues. The V and J ends lost 6 bases and 7 bases respectively, with 13 bases between them. DNA for the CDR3: TGTGCCAGCAGACAATTGACAGAGAATGAGCAGTTCTTC. Protein product: CASRQLTENEQFF.

The chain links TRBV18 to TRBJ2-7; D is possibly TRBD1 (6 bases). There are 13 residues in the CDR3. Germline-derived CDR1 and CDR2 are KGHSH and LQKENI. V was shortened by 6 bases and J by 4 bases, with 13 bases between the two germline ends. CDR3 sequence: CASSQDSRYEQYF. DNA for the CDR3: TGTGCCAGCTCCCAGGACAGTAGGTACGAGCAGTACTTC.

The chain links TRBV4-1 to TRBJ2-3; 9 positions match TRBD2. Trimming cost V 0 bases and J 1 base; bases outside gene matches: 5. Per germline, CDR1 MGHRA and CDR2 YSYEKL. The CDR3 is 17 amino acids. The CDR3 reads CASSQDSPSGGTDTQYF. DNA for the CDR3: TGCGCCAGCAGCCAAGATTCCCCTAGCGGGGGCACAGATACGCAGTATTTT.

This chain links TRBV2 with TRBJ1-1; 11 bases map to TRBD1. Germline CDR1 and CDR2: SNHLY and FYNNEI. V trimming: 4 bases; J trimming: 10 bases; junction bases outside the gene matches: 8. This CDR3 is 14 amino acids long. The CDR3 bases are TGTGCCAGCAGTGCCGGGACAGGGGGTGGAGGAGCTTTCTTT. It codes for CASSAGTGGGGAFF.

The chain recombines TRBV5-1 with TRBJ2-7; D may correspond to TRBD1 or TRBD2 (5 bases each). V dropped 0 bases and J dropped 4 bases, with 17 bases sitting between them. The CDR3 runs to 16 residues. Germline V lookup: CDR1 SGHRS, CDR2 YFSETQ. The CDR3, as DNA: TGCGCCAGCAGCTTGGGGGGAGACAGAAACCTATACGAGCAGTACTTC. Residues: CASSLGGDRNLYEQYF.

The chain employs TRBV7-3 and TRBJ2-1; D may be TRBD1 (5 bases). The V end lost 3 bases, the J end lost 7 bases, and 13 bases lay between the germline ends. The CDR3 consists of 14 residues. In germline, CDR1 is SGHTA, CDR2 FQGTGA. The CDR3 sequence: CASSLGPNGNEQFF. CDR3 nucleotide sequence: TGTGCCAGCAGCTTGGGGCCCAATGGGAATGAGCAGTTCTTC.

CDR3: CASSPPGQGGKYTEAFF. CDR3 DNA: TGTGCCAGCAGTCCACCTGGACAGGGTGGAAAATACACTGAAGCTTTCTTT. This chain joins TRBV9 and TRBJ1-1; TRBD1 agrees at 8 bases. From germline, CDR1 is SGDLS and CDR2 YYNGEE. The ends lost 5 bases at V and 3 bases at J; junction bases unmatched: 15. The CDR3 contains 17 residues.

CDR3 amino acids: CASSPSPGSYNEQFF. The CDR3 region has the DNA TGTGCCAGCAGCCCCTCCCCCGGTTCCTACAATGAGCAGTTCTTC. This rearrangement joins TRBV7-3 to TRBJ2-1; D uncertain. The CDR3 runs 15 residues. With 5 bases removed from V and 1 base from J, the gap between germline ends came to 12 bases. The germline CDR1 and CDR2 sequences are SGHTA and FQGTGA.

In this sample, this clone turned up a few times. The chain employs TRBV2 and TRBJ2-7; 8 bases match TRBD2. The germline V gene encodes CDR1 SNHLY and CDR2 FYNNEI. This CDR3 has 14 residues. Trimming at V came to 2 bases and at J to 4 bases, leaving 4 bases not matched to a gene. The chain's CDR3 is CASSEQRGIYEQYV. Here the CDR3 DNA reads TGTGCCAGCAGTGAACAGCGGGGGATTTACGAGCAGTACGTC.

The chain is built from TRBV18 and TRBJ2-1; D unresolved. Trimming stripped 2 bases from V and 0 bases from J, with 8 bases between. The CDR3 has 15 residues. Per the germline V gene, CDR1 is KGHSH and CDR2 is LQKENI. The CDR3 sequence: CASSPTRSSYNEQFF. CDR3 sequence (DNA): TGTGCCAGCTCACCAACCAGGAGCTCCTACAATGAGCAGTTCTTC.